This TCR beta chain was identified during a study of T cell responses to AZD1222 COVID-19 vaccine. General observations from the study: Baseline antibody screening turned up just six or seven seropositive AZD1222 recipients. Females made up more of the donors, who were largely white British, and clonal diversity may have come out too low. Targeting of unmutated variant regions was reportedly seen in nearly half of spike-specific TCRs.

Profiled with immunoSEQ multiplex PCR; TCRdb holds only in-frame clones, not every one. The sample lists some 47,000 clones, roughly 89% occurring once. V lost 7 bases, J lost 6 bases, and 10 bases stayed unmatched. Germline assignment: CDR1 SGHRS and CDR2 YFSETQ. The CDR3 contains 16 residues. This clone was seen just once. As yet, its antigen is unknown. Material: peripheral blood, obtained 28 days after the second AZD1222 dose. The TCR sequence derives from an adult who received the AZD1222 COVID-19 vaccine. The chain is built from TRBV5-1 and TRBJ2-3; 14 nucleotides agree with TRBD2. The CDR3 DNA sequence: TGCGCCAGCGGAAGGACTAGCGGGAGGTCCGGGGATACGCAGTATTTT. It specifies CASGRTSGRSGDTQYF. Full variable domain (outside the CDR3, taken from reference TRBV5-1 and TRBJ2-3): KAGVTQTPRYLIKTRGQQVTLSCSPISGHRSVSWYQQTPGQGLQFLFEYFSETQRNKGNFPGRFSGRQFSNSRSEMNVSTLELGDSALYLCASGRTSGRSGDTQYFGPGTRLTVL.